Presented here are 9 T cell receptor beta chains from one specimen sequenced in a study of cytomegalovirus exposure and HLA in healthy donors. 13 Jbeta primers and 60 Vbeta primers were used for the PCR. Sequencing used immunoSEQ multiplex PCR; TCRdb keeps in-frame clones, though not all of them. Of about 130,000 clones in the sample, roughly 70% were seen once. The specimen was PBMCs. The receptor source for this set is a man aged 25-45 years in good health and CMV-seronegative.

The CDR3 region is CASSQDSPLSGNTIYF. The CDR3 DNA follows: TGCGCCAGCAGCCAGGACAGTCCCCTCTCTGGAAACACCATATATTTT. The gene calls are TRBV5-1 and TRBJ1-3, with a possible D match to TRBD1 (6 bases). This CDR3 is built from 16 residues. CDR1 is SGHRS and CDR2 is YFSETQ in the germline V gene. V was cut by 4 bases and J by 0 bases, with 14 bases left in between.

The chain joins TRBV5-6 to TRBJ2-3; TRBD2 agrees at 10 bases. The ends lost 1 base at V and 4 bases at J; junction bases unmatched: 6. This CDR3 spans 16 amino acids. Germline assignment: CDR1 SGHDT and CDR2 YYEEEE. CDR3 amino acids: CASSLLSSGGPDTQYF. Here the CDR3 DNA reads TGTGCCAGCAGCTTGTTATCTAGCGGGGGCCCAGATACGCAGTATTTT.

This clone was counted only a few times. The rearrangement uses TRBV28 and TRBJ1-1, with D perhaps TRBD1 (6 bases). CDR1 is MDHEN and CDR2 is SYDVKM in the germline V gene. V lost 4 bases, J lost 10 bases, and 10 bases lay in between. This CDR3 is 11 amino acids long. CDR3 in DNA: TGTGCCAGCAGTTCCGCAGGGGCAGCTTTCTTT. It yields the protein CASSSAGAAFF.

The chain is built from TRBV28 and TRBJ1-1, with TRBD1 identical over 8 bases. The germline V gene encodes CDR1 MDHEN and CDR2 SYDVKM. The CDR3 spans 13 residues. V trimming: 5 bases; J trimming: 1 base; junction bases outside the gene matches: 0. The CDR3 loop is CASSDRGNTEAFF. CDR3 coding DNA: TGTGCCAGCAGTGACAGGGGGAACACTGAAGCTTTCTTT.

This sequence joins TRBV9 and TRBJ1-1; 12 bases agree with TRBD1. V was clipped by 4 bases and J by 5 bases; unmatched bases: 6. The germline V gene encodes CDR1 SGDLS and CDR2 YYNGEE. The CDR3 extends over 15 amino acids. The CDR3 nucleotides read TGTGCCAGCAGCCACTTGGGACAGGGGGCGACTGAAGCTTTCTTT. Protein sequence: CASSHLGQGATEAFF.

This chain links TRBV13 with TRBJ2-1, with D tentatively TRBD2 (5 bases). From germline, CDR1 is PRHDT and CDR2 FYEKMQ (reference sequence). The CDR3 spans 15 residues. The ends were cut back, 4 bases at V and 4 bases at J, with 14 bases in the middle. CDR3 in DNA: TGTGCCAGCAGCTCGGGCCGGCTAGCATACAATGAGCAGTTCTTC. This codes for CASSSGRLAYNEQFF. Supplemented by reference TRBV13 and TRBJ2-1, the full variable domain reads AAGVIQSPRHLIKEKRETATLKCYPIPRHDTVYWYQQGPGQDPQFLISFYEKMQSDKGSIPDRFSAQQFSDYHSELNMSSLELGDSALYFCASSSGRLAYNEQFFGPGTRLTVL.

This clone has only one observation. This chain joins TRBV6-1 and TRBJ1-6; no clear D. The germline V gene has CDR1 MNHNS and CDR2 SASEGT. Trimming removed 2 bases at V and 10 bases at J, with 12 bases between. This CDR3 has 14 amino acids. The CDR3 region has the DNA TGTGCCAGCAGTGAATTTAACTTTAGATCACCCCTCCACTTT. It translates to CASSEFNFRSPLHF.

The rearrangement joins TRBV20-1 to TRBJ2-7; D not certain. V shed 7 bases and J shed 0 bases, with 7 bases lying between them. Germline CDR1 is DFQATT and CDR2 is SNEGSKA (reference sequence). The CDR3 totals 11 residues. The CDR3 loop reads CSGYNSYEQYF. The CDR3 DNA is TGCAGTGGGTACAACTCCTACGAGCAGTACTTC.

V gene TRBV5-1 combines with J gene TRBJ1-6, with a possible D match to TRBD1 (5 bases). The germline gives CDR1 SGHRS, CDR2 YFSETQ. The length of the CDR3 is 16 residues. The germline V and J ends were trimmed by 5 bases and 4 bases, with 16 bases remaining between them. Here the CDR3 reads CASRGGVDSYNSPLHF. The CDR3, as DNA: TGCGCCAGCAGGGGGGGGGTTGATTCATATAATTCACCCCTCCACTTT.